This T cell receptor beta chain was observed in a study of blood T cell repertoires in COVID-19. Overall study context: COVID-19 samples collected from the United States, Italy and Spain covered acute and convalescent phases.

CDR3 length: 18 residues. CDR1 is LNHDA and CDR2 is SQIVND in the germline V gene (reference sequence). With V trimmed by 1 base and J by 6 bases, 12 bases remained unmatched. As originally analysed: Estimation of nucleated cell counts was performed using reference gene primer amplification. The assay was immunoSEQ multiplex PCR, and TCRdb's table has in-frame clones only and misses some. The V and J calls and clone size are taken from that table; D and trimming were inferred from the DNA. The repertoire holds a few hundred thousand clones, roughly 86% seen once, with 3% in the top ten. V and J are TRBV19 and TRBJ2-2, with TRBD2 identical over 9 bases. Sequenced material: peripheral blood. The receptor was derived from a human donor in a cohort sampled during active COVID-19. CDR3 loop: CASSIVPSGDFSAGELFF. The CDR3 DNA follows: TGTGCCAGTAGTATAGTGCCTAGCGGGGACTTTAGTGCCGGGGAGCTGTTTTTT.